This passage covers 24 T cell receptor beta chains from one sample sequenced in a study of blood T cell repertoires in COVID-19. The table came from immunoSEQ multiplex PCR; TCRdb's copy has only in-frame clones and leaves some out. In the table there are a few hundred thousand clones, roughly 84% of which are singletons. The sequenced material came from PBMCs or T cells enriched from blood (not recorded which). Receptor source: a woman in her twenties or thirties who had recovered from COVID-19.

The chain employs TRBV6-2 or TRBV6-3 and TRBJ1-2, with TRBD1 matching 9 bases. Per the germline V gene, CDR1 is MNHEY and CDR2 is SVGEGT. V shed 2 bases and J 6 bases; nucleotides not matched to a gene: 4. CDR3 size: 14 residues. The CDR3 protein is CASSYRDREDGYTF. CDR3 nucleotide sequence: TGTGCCAGCAGTTACAGGGACAGGGAGGATGGCTACACCTTC.

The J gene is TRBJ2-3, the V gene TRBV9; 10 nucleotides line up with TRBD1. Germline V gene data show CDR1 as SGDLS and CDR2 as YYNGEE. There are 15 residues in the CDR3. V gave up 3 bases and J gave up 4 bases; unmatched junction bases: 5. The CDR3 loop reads CASSETGTGADTQYF. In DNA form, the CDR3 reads TGTGCCAGCAGCGAGACAGGGACAGGGGCAGATACGCAGTATTTT.

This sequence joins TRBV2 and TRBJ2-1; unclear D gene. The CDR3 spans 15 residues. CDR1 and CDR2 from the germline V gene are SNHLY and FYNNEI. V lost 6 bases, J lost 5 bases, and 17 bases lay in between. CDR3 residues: CASRIQPPSHNEQFF. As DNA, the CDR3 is TGTGCCAGCAGGATACAGCCACCAAGCCACAATGAGCAGTTCTTC.

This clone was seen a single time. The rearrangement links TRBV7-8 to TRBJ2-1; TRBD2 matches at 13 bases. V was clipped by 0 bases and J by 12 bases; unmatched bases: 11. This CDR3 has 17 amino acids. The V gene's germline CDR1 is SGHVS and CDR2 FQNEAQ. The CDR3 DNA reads TGTGCCAGCAGCTTAGCTACCACTAGCGGGGGGGCCTGGAGGCAGTTCTTC. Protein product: CASSLATTSGGAWRQFF.

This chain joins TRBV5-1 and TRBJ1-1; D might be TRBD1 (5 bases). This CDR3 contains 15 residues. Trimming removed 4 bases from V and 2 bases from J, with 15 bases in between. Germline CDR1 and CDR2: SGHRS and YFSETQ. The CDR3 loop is CASSPQATGNTEAFF. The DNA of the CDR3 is TGCGCCAGCAGCCCCCAGGCCACAGGAAACACTGAAGCTTTCTTT. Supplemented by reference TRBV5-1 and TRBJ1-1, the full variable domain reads KAGVTQTPRYLIKTRGQQVTLSCSPISGHRSVSWYQQTPGQGLQFLFEYFSETQRNKGNFPGRFSGRQFSNSRSEMNVSTLELGDSALYLCASSPQATGNTEAFFGQGTRLTVV.

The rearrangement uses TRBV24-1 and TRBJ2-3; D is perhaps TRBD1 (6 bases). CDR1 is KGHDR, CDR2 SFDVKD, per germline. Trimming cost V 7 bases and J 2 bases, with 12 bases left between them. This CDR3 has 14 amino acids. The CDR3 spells CATRGTSPTDTQYF. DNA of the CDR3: TGTGCCACCAGGGGGACATCTCCCACAGATACGCAGTATTTT.

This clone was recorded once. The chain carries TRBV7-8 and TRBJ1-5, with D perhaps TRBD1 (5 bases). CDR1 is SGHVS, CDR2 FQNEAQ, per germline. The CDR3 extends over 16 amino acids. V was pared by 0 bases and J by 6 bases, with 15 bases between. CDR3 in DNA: TGTGCCAGCAGCTTAGCGGTCCAGGGAGGGCGTCAGCCCCAGCATTTT. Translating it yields CASSLAVQGGRQPQHF.

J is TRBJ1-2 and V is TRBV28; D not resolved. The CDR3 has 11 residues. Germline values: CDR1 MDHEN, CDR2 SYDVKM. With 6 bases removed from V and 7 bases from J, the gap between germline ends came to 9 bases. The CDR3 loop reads CASRSSLGYTF. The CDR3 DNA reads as TGTGCCAGCAGGAGTTCTCTTGGCTACACCTTC.

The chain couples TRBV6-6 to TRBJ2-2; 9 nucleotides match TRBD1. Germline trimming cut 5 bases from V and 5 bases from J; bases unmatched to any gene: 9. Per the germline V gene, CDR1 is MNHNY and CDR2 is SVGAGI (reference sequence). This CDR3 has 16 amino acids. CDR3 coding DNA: TGTGCCAGCAGTCCCCTGGGACAGGGAGGGACCGGGGAGCTGTTTTTT. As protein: CASSPLGQGGTGELFF.

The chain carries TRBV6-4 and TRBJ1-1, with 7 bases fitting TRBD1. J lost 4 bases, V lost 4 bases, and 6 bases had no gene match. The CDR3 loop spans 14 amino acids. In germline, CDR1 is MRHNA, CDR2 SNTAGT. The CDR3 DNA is TGTGCCAGCAGTGCTTACCCAGGGGGCACTGAAGCTTTCTTT. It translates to CASSAYPGGTEAFF.

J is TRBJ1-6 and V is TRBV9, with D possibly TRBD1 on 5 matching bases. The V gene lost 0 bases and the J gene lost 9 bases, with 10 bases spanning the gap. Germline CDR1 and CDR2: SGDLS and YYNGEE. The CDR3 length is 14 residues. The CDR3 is CASSVATGGSPLHF. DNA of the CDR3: TGTGCCAGCAGCGTAGCTACCGGGGGTTCACCCCTCCACTTT.

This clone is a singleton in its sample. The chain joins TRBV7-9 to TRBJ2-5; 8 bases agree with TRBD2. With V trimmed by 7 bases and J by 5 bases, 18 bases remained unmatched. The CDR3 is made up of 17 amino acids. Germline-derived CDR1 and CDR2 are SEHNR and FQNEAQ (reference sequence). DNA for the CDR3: TGTGCCAGCATCGAAACTCAGCCGGGACTAGGAGCCGAGACCCAGTACTTC. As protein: CASIETQPGLGAETQYF. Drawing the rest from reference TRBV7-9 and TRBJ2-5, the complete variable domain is DTGVSQNPRHKITKRGQNVTFRCDPISEHNRLYWYRQTLGQGPEFLTYFQNEAQLEKSRLLSDRFSAERPKGSFSTLEIQRTEQGDSAMYLCASIETQPGLGAETQYFGPGTRLLVL.

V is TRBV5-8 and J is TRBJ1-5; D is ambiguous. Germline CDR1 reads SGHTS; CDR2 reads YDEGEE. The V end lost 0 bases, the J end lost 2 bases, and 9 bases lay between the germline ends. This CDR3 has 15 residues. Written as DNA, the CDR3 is TGTGCCAGCAGCTTGGAACAGAACGGCAATCAGCCCCAGCATTTT. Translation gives CASSLEQNGNQPQHF. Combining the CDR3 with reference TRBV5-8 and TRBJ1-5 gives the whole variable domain EAGVTQSPTHLIKTRGQQATLRCSPISGHTSVYWYQQALGLGLQFLLWYDEGEERNRGNFPPRFSGRQFPNYSSELNVNALELEDSALYLCASSLEQNGNQPQHFGDGTRLSIL.

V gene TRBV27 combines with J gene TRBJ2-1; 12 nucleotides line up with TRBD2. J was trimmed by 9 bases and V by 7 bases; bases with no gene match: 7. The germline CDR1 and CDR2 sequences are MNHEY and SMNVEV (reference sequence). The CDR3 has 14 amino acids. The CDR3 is CASTLAGGRGEQFF. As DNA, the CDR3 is TGTGCCAGCACCCTAGCGGGGGGGCGGGGTGAGCAGTTCTTC.

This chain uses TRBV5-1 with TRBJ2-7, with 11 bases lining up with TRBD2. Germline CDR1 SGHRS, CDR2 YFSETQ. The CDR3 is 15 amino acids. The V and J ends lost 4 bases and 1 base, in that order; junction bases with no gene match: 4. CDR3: CASSTTSGVSYEQYF. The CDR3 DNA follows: TGCGCCAGCAGCACGACTAGCGGGGTGTCCTACGAGCAGTACTTC.

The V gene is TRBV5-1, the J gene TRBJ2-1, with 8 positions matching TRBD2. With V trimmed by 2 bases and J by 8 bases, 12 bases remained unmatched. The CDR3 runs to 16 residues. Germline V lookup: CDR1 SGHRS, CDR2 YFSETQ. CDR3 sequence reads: CASSFNGGAVRDEQFF. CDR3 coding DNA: TGCGCCAGCAGCTTTAACGGGGGGGCCGTTAGGGATGAGCAGTTCTTC. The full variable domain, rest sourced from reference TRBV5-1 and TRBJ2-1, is KAGVTQTPRYLIKTRGQQVTLSCSPISGHRSVSWYQQTPGQGLQFLFEYFSETQRNKGNFPGRFSGRQFSNSRSEMNVSTLELGDSALYLCASSFNGGAVRDEQFFGPGTRLTVL.

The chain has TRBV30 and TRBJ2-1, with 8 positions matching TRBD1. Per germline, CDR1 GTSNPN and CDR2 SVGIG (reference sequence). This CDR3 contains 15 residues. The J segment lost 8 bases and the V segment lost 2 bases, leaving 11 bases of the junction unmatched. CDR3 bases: TGTGCCTGGAGTCAAGACAGGGGCGATTGGGATGAGCAGTTCTTC. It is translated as CAWSQDRGDWDEQFF.

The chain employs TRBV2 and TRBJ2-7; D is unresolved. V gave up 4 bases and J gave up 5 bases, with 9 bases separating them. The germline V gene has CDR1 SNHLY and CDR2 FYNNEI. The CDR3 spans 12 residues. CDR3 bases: TGTGCCAGCAGTGTATCAACGGACGAGCAGTACTTC. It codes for CASSVSTDEQYF.

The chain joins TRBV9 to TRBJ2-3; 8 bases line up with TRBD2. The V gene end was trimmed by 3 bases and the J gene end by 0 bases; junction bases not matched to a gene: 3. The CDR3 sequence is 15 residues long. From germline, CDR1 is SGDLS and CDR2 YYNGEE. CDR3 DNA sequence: TGTGCCAGCAGCGCGACTAGCGCAAGCACAGATACGCAGTATTTT. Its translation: CASSATSASTDTQYF.

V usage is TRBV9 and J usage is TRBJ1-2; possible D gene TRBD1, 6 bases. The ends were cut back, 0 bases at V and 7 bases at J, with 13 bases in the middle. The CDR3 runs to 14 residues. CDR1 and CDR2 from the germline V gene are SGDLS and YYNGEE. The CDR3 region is CASSVGEGVSGYTF. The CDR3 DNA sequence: TGTGCCAGCAGCGTAGGTGAGGGGGTGAGTGGCTACACCTTC.

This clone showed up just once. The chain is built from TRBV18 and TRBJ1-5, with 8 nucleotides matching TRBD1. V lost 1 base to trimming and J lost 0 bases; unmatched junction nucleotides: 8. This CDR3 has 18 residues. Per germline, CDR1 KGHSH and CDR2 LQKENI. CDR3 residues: CASSPRSGGMGSNQPQHF. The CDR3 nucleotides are TGTGCCAGCTCACCACGTTCAGGGGGCATGGGTAGCAATCAGCCCCAGCATTTT.

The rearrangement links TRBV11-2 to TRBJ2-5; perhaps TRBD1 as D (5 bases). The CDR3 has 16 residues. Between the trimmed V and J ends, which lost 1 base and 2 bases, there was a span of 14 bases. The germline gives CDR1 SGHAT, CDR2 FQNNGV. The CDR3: CASSLGQGGVQETQYF. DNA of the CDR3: TGTGCCAGCAGCTTAGGTCAGGGCGGTGTACAAGAGACCCAGTACTTC.

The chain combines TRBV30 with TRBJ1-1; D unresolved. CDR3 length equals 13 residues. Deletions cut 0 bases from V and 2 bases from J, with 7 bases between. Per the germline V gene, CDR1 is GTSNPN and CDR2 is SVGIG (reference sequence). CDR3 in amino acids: CAWSVATNTEAFF. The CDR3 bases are TGTGCCTGGAGTGTAGCGACTAACACTGAAGCTTTCTTT.

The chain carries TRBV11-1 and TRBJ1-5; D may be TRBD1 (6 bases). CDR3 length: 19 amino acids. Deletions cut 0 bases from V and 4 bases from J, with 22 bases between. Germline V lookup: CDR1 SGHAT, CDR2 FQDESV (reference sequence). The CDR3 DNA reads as TGTGCCAGCAGCTTAGCGCTCTATGACCGTCAAAGGGGGAATCAGCCCCAGCATTTT. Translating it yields CASSLALYDRQRGNQPQHF.